Following are 25 T cell receptor beta chains from one sample sequenced in a study of tumor-infiltrating lymphocytes in primary liver carcinoma. Co-extraction of both nucleic acids (RNA and DNA) used roughly 20-33 mg of unsorted bulk tissue. With roughly 500 ng total RNA as template and a constant-region primer, TCR beta cDNA was made. Employing slightly modified ARM-PCR, three nested multiplex PCR rounds were run, and these gave rise to the TCR beta libraries. For 10 cycles apiece, the opening two PCR rounds ran with TRBV1-TRBV30 forward primers and a C-beta reverse primer. TCRdb re-called the multiplex PCR reads with MiXCR, one entry per CDR3 protein. In the table there are tens of thousands of distinct CDR3 sequences, approximately 79% of which are singletons. The sequenced material came from liver tumor tissue from sampling region 1. Subset specified: tumor region T1, superior pole. The receptors were gathered from a woman younger than 45 with primary liver carcinoma and hepatitis B virus infection.

This clonotype was observed a handful of times. This sequence may be a read error, since a much larger clone differs from it by one base. The chain links TRBV18 to TRBJ2-7, with D possibly being TRBD2 (5 bases). Germline CDR1 KGHSH, CDR2 LQKENI. The CDR3 runs 16 residues. The CDR3 nucleotides are TGTGCCAGCTCTAGAGCGGAACTCACAGATTCCTACGGGCAGTACTTC. Residues: CASSRAELTDSYGQYF.

This clonotype was observed many times. At one of its ends the junction is not consistent with the germline gene, which may arise from a read error. The V and J genes are TRBV5-1 and TRBJ1-5, with D possibly matching TRBD1 (5 bases). CDR1 is SGHRS and CDR2 is YFSETQ in the germline V gene. The CDR3 is made up of 13 amino acids. CDR3: CASGLMGDQPQHF. CDR3 sequence (DNA): TGCGCCAGCGGCTTGATGGGGGATCAGCCCCAGCATTTT.

Details on this clonotype: The final CDR3 position lacks the conserved phenylalanine or tryptophan, pointing to a likely read error. The chain carries TRBV6-1 and TRBJ1-6; perhaps TRBD1 as D (6 bases). V lost 10 bases and J lost 9, with 22 bases in between. Germline lookup yields CDR1 MNHNS and CDR2 SASEGT. The CDR3 is 15 amino acids. The CDR3 nucleotides read TGTGCCAACGGTGAACAGGGTGATAGCGGTTCACCCCTCCACTCT. Translated, it gives CANGEQGDSGSPLHS.

The chain links TRBV11-2 to TRBJ2-3, with 11 positions matching TRBD2. V lost 10 bases, J lost 6 bases, and 15 bases stayed unmatched. The CDR3 contains 16 residues. Germline CDR1 and CDR2: SGHAT and FQNNGV. In nucleotides, the CDR3 is TGTGCCAACTGCGCGGGACTAGCGGTTATTGTTGATACGCAGTATTTT. It codes for CANCAGLAVIVDTQYF.

In DNA form, the CDR3 reads TGTGCCAGCAGTGGACGGTTCCTGGTTCTCAGATCTAACTATGGCTACACCTTC. Protein product: CASSGRFLVLRSNYGYTF. This chain joins TRBV6-1 and TRBJ1-2; D uncertain. The germline V and J ends were trimmed by 4 bases and 0 bases, with 21 bases remaining between them. The CDR3 contains 18 residues. Germline V gene lookup returns CDR1 MNHNS and CDR2 SASEGT.

In regard to this clonotype: The junction differs from germline at one of its ends, possibly a read error. This chain connects TRBV5-6 to TRBJ2-7; TRBD1 aligns across 8 bases. CDR3 length: 13 residues. Germline V gene lookup returns CDR1 SGHDT and CDR2 YYEEEE. In DNA form, the CDR3 reads TGTGCCTGCAGCTTATGGACAGGGCTATCGCTGTACTTC. This encodes CACSLWTGLSLYF.

This clonotype was picked up a small number of times. A much larger clone sits a single nucleotide away, making a read error possible. J is TRBJ2-3 and V is TRBV11-2; 8 bases fit TRBD2. This CDR3 comprises 17 residues. The germline V gene has CDR1 SGHAT and CDR2 FQNNGV. The CDR3 region has the DNA TGTGCCAGCAGCCATCGAGGGAGCGGGAGCCTCACAGATACGCAGTGTTTT. This codes for CASSHRGSGSLTDTQCF.

As regards this clonotype: The junction differs from germline at one of its ends, possibly a read error. The chain combines TRBV6-2 or TRBV6-3 with TRBJ2-4; 7 bases line up with TRBD1. Germline V gene data show CDR1 as MNHEY and CDR2 as SVGEGT. CDR3 length equals 17 residues. The CDR3 sequence: CASSSLKGDSRRDIQYF. The CDR3, as DNA: TGTGCCAGCAGTTCTCTAAAAGGGGACAGCCGAAGAGACATCCAGTACTTC.

Turning to this clonotype: The junction does not match germline at one end; this may be a read error. In DNA form, the CDR3 reads TGTGCTTGCACTCAGGGGGGGGGTGGAGGCTACGCCTTC. This encodes CACTQGGGGGYAF. V and J are TRBV11-2 and TRBJ1-2, with TRBD1 matching 7 bases. The CDR3 length is 13 residues. CDR1 SGHAT and CDR2 FQNNGV come from the germline V gene.

Note on this clonotype: Likely a read error: the CDR3 ends without its conserved phenylalanine or tryptophan. V and J are TRBV6-7 and TRBJ2-4; D remains ambiguous. TRBV6-7 is treated as an ORF (open reading frame) with a function not yet certain. The CDR3 is made up of 20 amino acids. DNA for the CDR3: TGTGCCAGCACTTACTCGTCGACGGATGCACCCGCTCGCGCCAAAAACATTCAGTACTTA. This codes for CASTYSSTDAPARAKNIQYL.

As for this clonotype: The junction does not match germline at one end; this may be a read error. The chain couples TRBV5-6 to TRBJ2-2; tentatively, D is TRBD2 (5 bases). The CDR3 has 15 residues. CDR1 and CDR2 (germline): SGHDT, YYEEEE. The CDR3 nucleotides are TGTGCCAACAGCTTGGCACCCAGAGTTACCGGAGGGCTGTTTTTT. Protein sequence: CANSLAPRVTGGLFF.

Worth noting for this clonotype: The junction departs from germline at one end; a sequencing error may be responsible. CDR3 sequence (DNA): TGTGCCAGCAGCCAGGCGGCGGGAACTGACTGCGAGCAGTACTTT. It specifies CASSQAAGTDCEQYF. The chain uses TRBV14 and TRBJ2-7, with D tentatively TRBD2 (6 bases). Germline CDR1 reads SGHDN; CDR2 reads FVKESK. The CDR3 consists of 15 residues. Full variable domain (missing parts from reference TRBV14 and TRBJ2-7): EAGVTQFPSHSVIEKGQTVTLRCDPISGHDNLYWYRRVMGKEIKFLLHFVKESKQDESGMPNNRFLAERTGGTYSTLKVQPAELEDSGVYFCASSQAAGTDCEQYFGPGTRLTVT.

This clonotype was detected only a few times. A junction boundary mismatches the germline segment, possibly from a read error. The CDR3 here is CASSRVVLSGELFF. CDR3 DNA sequence: TGTGCCAGCAGCAGAGTCGTCTTGTCCGGGGAACTGTTTTTT. V and J are TRBV15 and TRBJ2-2, with D possibly matching TRBD2 (5 bases). The CDR3 has 14 residues. Germline V gene data show CDR1 as LNHNV and CDR2 as YYDKDF (reference sequence).

Of note for this clonotype: With a much larger clone just one base away, this may be a read error. The V gene is TRBV20-1, the J gene TRBJ2-2, with 12 positions matching TRBD1. Germline lookup yields CDR1 DFQATT and CDR2 SNEGSKA (reference sequence). CDR3 size: 15 residues. CDR3 sequence (DNA): TGCACTGCTAGAGGGACAGGGGGCGCAGGCCGGGAGCTGTTTTTT. Translated, it gives CTARGTGGAGRELFF.

Comments on this clonotype: The junction departs from germline at one end; a sequencing error may be responsible. V is TRBV29-1 and J is TRBJ2-5, with a tentative D call TRBD1 (5 bases). The CDR3 runs 15 residues. CDR1 SQVTM and CDR2 ANQGSEA come from the germline V gene. The CDR3, as DNA: TGCAGCTTTGAAACAGGAAGAGGAGTGAGGGAGACCCAGTACTTC. Translating it yields CSFETGRGVRETQYF.

The rearrangement links TRBV11-2 to TRBJ2-1; TRBD2 matches at 7 bases. Germline-derived CDR1 and CDR2 are SGHAT and FQNNGV. V lost 1 base and J lost 3; bases outside the gene matches: 6. The CDR3 is made up of 16 amino acids. As DNA, the CDR3 is TGTGCCAGCAGCTTAGGTTTTCTAGCGGACTACAATGAGCAGTTCTTC. This sequence encodes CASSLGFLADYNEQFF.

J is TRBJ2-3 and V is TRBV6-6, with D perhaps TRBD2 (6 bases). Germline V gene sequence: CDR1 MNHNY, CDR2 SVGAGI (reference sequence). The CDR3 is made up of 16 amino acids. The V and J ends lost 4 bases and 11 bases respectively, with 25 bases between them. CDR3 bases: TGTGCCAGCAGTTCCACTTACCGGGGAGGCCAGATAGGGCAGTATTTT. It encodes CASSSTYRGGQIGQYF.

The genes are TRBV29-1 and TRBJ1-2; 7 bases align to TRBD1. CDR1 is SQVTM, CDR2 ANQGSEA, per germline. The CDR3 loop spans 14 amino acids. V shed 6 bases, J shed 3 bases, and the junction held 10 bases outside the gene matches. This CDR3 is CSVGSRGRYYGYTF. As DNA, the CDR3 is TGCAGCGTCGGAAGTAGGGGGCGATACTATGGCTACACCTTC.

The chain joins TRBV12-3 or TRBV12-4 to TRBJ2-2; 7 bases align to TRBD2. Trimming cost V 3 bases and J 4 bases; bases outside gene matches: 5. This CDR3 spans 15 amino acids. The CDR3 nucleotides read TGTGCCAGCAGTTTTGGCGGGAGTCCCACCGGGGAGCTGTTTTTT. This codes for CASSFGGSPTGELFF.

This clonotype was recorded only once. An end of the junction differs from the germline gene, which may be a read error. The rearrangement joins TRBV5-5 to TRBJ1-6; D possibly corresponds to TRBD1 (5 bases). Germline CDR1 and CDR2: SGHKS and YYEKEE (reference sequence). The CDR3 is made up of 14 amino acids. The CDR3: CDSSWDVSNSPLHF. Written as DNA, the CDR3 is TGTGACAGCAGCTGGGACGTCAGCAATTCACCCCTCCACTTT.

A few counts support this clonotype. Without the conserved terminal phenylalanine or tryptophan, this CDR3 likely stems from a read error. The V and J genes are TRBV5-6 and TRBJ2-5, with 8 bases aligning to TRBD2. Germline V CDR1 and CDR2: SGHDT, YYEEEE. CDR3 size: 17 residues. The CDR3 region has the DNA TGTGCCTGCAGCTTAGGGTGTCAGCGGGAGTTTAAAGAGACCCAGTACATC. Residues: CACSLGCQREFKETQYI.

This clonotype ranks as medium-sized. This chain uses TRBV12-3 or TRBV12-4 with TRBJ2-5; no definite D call. The CDR3 is 12 residues long. Trimming shortened V by 6 bases and J by 1 base, and 6 bases separated the two germline ends. The CDR3 here is CASSFFQETQYF. In DNA form, the CDR3 reads TGTGCCAGCAGCTTTTTCCAAGAGACCCAGTACTTC.

V usage is TRBV6-1 and J usage is TRBJ2-7; no clear D. Germline V lookup: CDR1 MNHNS, CDR2 SASEGT. This CDR3 has 12 residues. The DNA of the CDR3 is TGTGCGTGCAGGAAGTGCAGCTACGAGCAGTACTTC. This gives the protein CACRKCSYEQYF.

Remarks on this clonotype: The CDR3 ends on some other residue instead of the conserved phenylalanine or tryptophan, so this is likely a read error. Because the CDR3's place on the DNA is in doubt, the DNA is left out and the CDR3 is given as listed by TCRdb. The V gene is TRBV28, the J gene TRBJ2-2; the table's D call, TRBD2, was not checked against the DNA. CDR1 is MDHEN and CDR2 is SYDVKM in the germline V gene. Including both end residues, the CDR3 is 13 amino acids long. This CDR3 reads CASSLSGSGELFS.

For this clonotype: Lacking the conserved final phenylalanine or tryptophan, this CDR3 likely reflects a read error. The gene calls are TRBV6-5 and TRBJ2-2; 8 nucleotides align to TRBD1. Germline-derived CDR1 and CDR2 are MNHEY and SVGAGI. The CDR3 extends over 15 amino acids. The CDR3 DNA sequence: TGTGGCAGCAGTCCGCGGACAGGGTTCACCGGGAAGCTGTTTTCT. It translates to CGSSPRTGFTGKLFS.